This T cell receptor (beta chain) was retrieved from a study of Graves' ophthalmopathy and Graves' hyperthyroidism. Overall study: Peripheral blood was gathered at first diagnosis, ahead of any treatment whatsoever.

The germline V gene has CDR1 ENHRY and CDR2 SYGVKD. This CDR3 is built from 13 residues. Trimming took 10 bases from V and 3 from J, leaving 12 bases between them. As concerns this clonotype: Its target is unknown.

TCR beta CDR3 regions were amplified from RNA transcripts. HTBI primers primed a first-round RT-PCR, and a second-round multiplex PCR followed. MiXCR was run by TCRdb on the multiplex PCR reads, yielding one entry per CDR3 protein. The table has around 600,000 distinct CDR3 sequences, about 41% seen once. Disease in donors with ophthalmopathy had moderate-to-severe activity, CAS ≥3, NOSPECS ≥4 and under 3 months' duration. Clinicians made diagnoses from clinical symptoms, serum thyroxine, TRAb, thyroid ultrasound and orbital computed tomography. Points from the study as a whole: In blood appeared most of the expanded thyroid clonotypes whose frequency exceeded 0.001.

What was sequenced was peripheral blood. This TCR was recovered from an adult man with Graves' ophthalmopathy. The J gene is TRBJ2-2, the V gene TRBV10-3; D is possibly TRBD2 (6 bases). Written as DNA, the CDR3 is TGTGCCAGCCGCGGGATCTACACCGGGGAGCTGTTTTTT. It is translated as CASRGIYTGELFF.